The 3 T cell receptor beta chains listed next were all sequenced from one sample in a study of OX40 agonist ivuxolimab in advanced cancers. Libraries were prepared by immunoSEQ multiplex PCR; TCRdb keeps only in-frame clonotypes and omits some of them. Of 80,000 to 100,000 clones listed, 75% to 90% are singletons. The sample here was CD4+ or CD8+ T cells sorted from blood, taken in a trial of the OX40 agonist ivuxolimab. These receptors all stem from an adult with an advanced solid tumor such as melanoma, head and neck, liver or kidney cancer.

This chain uses TRBV18 with TRBJ2-1; D remains ambiguous. The V end lost 2 bases, the J end lost 9 bases, and 11 bases lay between the germline ends. The CDR3 covers 13 residues. Per germline, CDR1 KGHSH and CDR2 LQKENI. This CDR3 reads CASSPRVPGEQFF. In DNA, the CDR3 is TGTGCCAGCTCACCAAGGGTCCCCGGTGAGCAGTTCTTC.

This clone was recorded a few times. The CDR3 DNA reads as TGTGCCAGTAGTGCGGGGGACTCCCACTACGAGCAGTACTTC. Encoded protein: CASSAGDSHYEQYF. This chain links TRBV19 with TRBJ2-7; 7 nucleotides match TRBD2. Trimming removed 5 bases from V and 3 bases from J; junction bases left unmatched: 7. CDR1 and CDR2 (germline): LNHDA, SQIVND (reference sequence). CDR3 size: 14 residues.

The chain is built from TRBV7-8 and TRBJ1-5; 9 bases are a match to TRBD1. J gave up 6 bases and V 5 bases, and 8 bases lay outside the gene matches. This CDR3 comprises 15 residues. In germline, CDR1 is SGHVS, CDR2 FQNEAQ. CDR3 sequence reads: CASSPSQGASQPQHF. CDR3 sequence (DNA): TGTGCCAGCAGCCCATCACAGGGGGCGAGTCAGCCCCAGCATTTT.